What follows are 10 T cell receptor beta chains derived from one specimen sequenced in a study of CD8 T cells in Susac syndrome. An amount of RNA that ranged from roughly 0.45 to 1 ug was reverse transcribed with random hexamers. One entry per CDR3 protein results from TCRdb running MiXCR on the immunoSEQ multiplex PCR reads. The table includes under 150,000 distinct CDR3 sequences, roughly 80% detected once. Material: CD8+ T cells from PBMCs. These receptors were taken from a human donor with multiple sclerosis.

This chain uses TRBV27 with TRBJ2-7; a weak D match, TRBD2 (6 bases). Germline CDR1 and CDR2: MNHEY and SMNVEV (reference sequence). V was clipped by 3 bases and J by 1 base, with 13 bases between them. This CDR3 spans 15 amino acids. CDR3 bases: TGTGCCAGCAGTTTTAGGAGGGCACAATCCTACGAGCAGTACTTC. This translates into CASSFRRAQSYEQYF.

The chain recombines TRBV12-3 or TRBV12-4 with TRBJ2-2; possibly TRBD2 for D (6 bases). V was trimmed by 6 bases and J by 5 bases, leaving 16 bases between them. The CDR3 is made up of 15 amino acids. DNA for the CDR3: TGTGCCAGCAGCGAACGGAGGGATAAGACCGGGGAGCTGTTTTTT. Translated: CASSERRDKTGELFF.

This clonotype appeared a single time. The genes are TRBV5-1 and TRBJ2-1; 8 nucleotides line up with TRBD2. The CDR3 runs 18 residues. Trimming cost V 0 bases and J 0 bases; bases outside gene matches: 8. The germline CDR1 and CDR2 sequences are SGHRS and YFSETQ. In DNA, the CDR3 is TGCGCCAGCAGCTTGGTAGTAGCGGGGTTGAGCTCCTACAATGAGCAGTTCTTC. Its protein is CASSLVVAGLSSYNEQFF.

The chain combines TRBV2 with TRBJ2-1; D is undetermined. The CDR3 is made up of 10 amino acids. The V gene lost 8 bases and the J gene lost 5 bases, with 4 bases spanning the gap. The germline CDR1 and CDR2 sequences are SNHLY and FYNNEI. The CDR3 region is CASWNNEQFF. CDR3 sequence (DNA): TGTGCCAGCTGGAACAATGAGCAGTTCTTC.

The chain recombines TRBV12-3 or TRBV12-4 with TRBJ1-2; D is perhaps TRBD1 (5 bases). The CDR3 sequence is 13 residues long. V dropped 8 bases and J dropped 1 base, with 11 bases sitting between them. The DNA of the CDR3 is TGTGCCAGCCAGGGACTTTTTAACTATGGCTACACCTTC. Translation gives CASQGLFNYGYTF.

The DNA for the CDR3 is TGTGCCAGCCCGATGGGGGGGGTGTCTGAGCAGTTCTTC. This translates into CASPMGGVSEQFF. This chain links TRBV7-9 with TRBJ2-1, with 7 positions matching TRBD2. V was clipped by 8 bases and J by 9 bases; unmatched bases: 10. Germline-derived CDR1 and CDR2 are SEHNR and FQNEAQ (reference sequence). The CDR3 is 13 residues long.

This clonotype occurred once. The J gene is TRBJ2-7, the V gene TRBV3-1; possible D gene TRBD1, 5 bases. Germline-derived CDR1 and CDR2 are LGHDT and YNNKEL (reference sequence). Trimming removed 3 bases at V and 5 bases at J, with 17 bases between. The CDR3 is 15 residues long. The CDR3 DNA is TGTGCCAGCAGCCACTACATTGGGGCTAGGGACGAGCAGTACGTC. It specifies CASSHYIGARDEQYV.

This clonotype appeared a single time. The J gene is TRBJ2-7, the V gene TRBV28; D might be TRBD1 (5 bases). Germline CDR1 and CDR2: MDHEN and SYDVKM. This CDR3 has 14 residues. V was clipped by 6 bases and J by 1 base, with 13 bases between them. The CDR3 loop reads CASRTGEWSYEQYF. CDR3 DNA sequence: TGTGCCAGCAGAACAGGTGAATGGTCCTACGAGCAGTACTTC.

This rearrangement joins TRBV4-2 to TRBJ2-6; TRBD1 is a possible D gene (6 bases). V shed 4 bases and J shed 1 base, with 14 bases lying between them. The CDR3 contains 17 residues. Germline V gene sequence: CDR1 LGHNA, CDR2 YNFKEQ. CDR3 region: CASSLGQGDSGANVLTF. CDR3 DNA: TGTGCCAGCAGCCTGGGACAAGGAGATTCTGGGGCCAACGTCCTGACTTTC.

Written as DNA, the CDR3 is TGTGCCTGGACATTTAGCGGGAGTTACAATGAGCAGTTCTTC. Translation: CAWTFSGSYNEQFF. The V and J genes are TRBV30 and TRBJ2-1; TRBD2 agrees at 9 bases. Germline loops: CDR1 GTSNPN, CDR2 SVGIG (reference sequence). Germline trimming cut 4 bases from V and 4 bases from J; bases unmatched to any gene: 5. This CDR3 spans 14 amino acids.